This T cell receptor beta chain emerged from a study of T cell repertoires in cytomegalovirus infection. Regarding the study as a whole: Of the TCR beta families, the public ones yielded a cumulative frequency that identified carriers of CMV plus the relevant HLA.

Germline lookup yields CDR1 SGHAT and CDR2 FQNNGV. This CDR3 comprises 14 residues. With 6 bases clipped from V and 4 bases from J, the junction kept 8 bases outside the gene matches. This clonotype appeared many times. Its antigen is unidentified. TCRdb redid the calling of the reads with MiXCR, one entry per CDR3 protein. The profile shows 160,000 or so distinct CDR3 sequences, less than 25% of them singletons. The J gene is TRBJ2-5, the V gene TRBV11-2; 7 bases match TRBD1. The source is a human donor in good health (CMV status not recorded). Some clones in this sample may be carry-over from other donors' samples. The sequenced sample consisted of PBMCs. The DNA for the CDR3 is TGTGCCAGCAGAGCACAGGGGCAGGGAGAGACCCAGTACTTC. Protein: CASRAQGQGETQYF. Variable domain in full (rest from reference TRBV11-2 and TRBJ2-5): EAGVAQSPRYKIIEKRQSVAFWCNPISGHATLYWYQQILGQGPKLLIQFQNNGVVDDSQLPKDRFSAERLKGVDSTLKIQPAKLEDSAVYLCASRAQGQGETQYFGPGTRLLVL.